Sequencing of this TCR beta chain was carried out in a study of cytomegalovirus exposure and HLA in healthy donors. Germline assignment: CDR1 SGHAT and CDR2 FQNNGV. J was trimmed by 9 bases and V by 2 bases; bases with no gene match: 8. This CDR3 comprises 15 residues. For this clone: Antigen specificity is unknown.

The primer mix had 60 Vbeta and 13 Jbeta primers. TCRdb's copy holds only in-frame clones and misses some; the assay was immunoSEQ multiplex PCR. The table includes 100,000 or so clones, about 80% detected once. General observations from the study: In a later analysis, common viral pathogens appeared linked to several of the most significant clusters. Reports indicated that the classifier achieved high specificity and sensitivity in diagnosing cytomegalovirus status. What a later analysis reportedly showed was that an Asian-associated ancestry cluster had fewer N-insertions than the 666-donor mean. Sequencing likely generated an artifact that appeared as a cluster of highly shared sequence variants.

This TCR was sampled from a man between 35 and 55 years old in good health and CMV-seropositive. Sequenced: PBMCs. This chain links TRBV11-2 with TRBJ2-3, with 10 bases that match TRBD2. The CDR3, as DNA: TGTGCCAGCAGCTTAATAGCGGGGGGTTGGAGCACGCAGTATTTT. The encoded protein is CASSLIAGGWSTQYF. The full variable domain, with the rest looked up from reference TRBV11-2 and TRBJ2-3, is EAGVAQSPRYKIIEKRQSVAFWCNPISGHATLYWYQQILGQGPKLLIQFQNNGVVDDSQLPKDRFSAERLKGVDSTLKIQPAKLEDSAVYLCASSLIAGGWSTQYFGPGTRLTVL.